The following is a T cell receptor (beta chain) sequence with its context. The data are from a study of T cell changes during pregnancy in multiple sclerosis. The assay was immunoSEQ multiplex PCR, and TCRdb's table has in-frame clones only and misses some. The sample comprises 90,000 or so clones, about 92% of which are singletons, and 1.5% rests with the top ten. This sequence was found in a female donor with multiple sclerosis, enrolled in a pregnancy study. The sequences come from peripheral blood, collected in the first trimester of pregnancy.

CDR3 sequence: CASSQGRSSYNEQFF. CDR3 sequence (DNA): TGTGCCAGCAGCCAGGGGAGAAGCTCCTACAATGAGCAGTTCTTC. The gene calls are TRBV9 and TRBJ2-1, with D possibly TRBD1 on 6 matching bases. V lost 4 bases to trimming and J lost 0 bases, with 11 bases between them. The CDR3 is 15 residues long. Germline lookup yields CDR1 SGDLS and CDR2 YYNGEE.